This T cell receptor beta chain emerged from a study of T cells in women clearing cervical HPV infection. On the study more broadly: Case blood was drawn when the lesion was first found; control blood after infection became undetectable. Cases' blood sampling followed lesion detection by median approximately 150 days (90 to 200).

Some clones are missing from TCRdb's copy, which holds only in-frame ones; the method was immunoSEQ multiplex PCR. Here the sample table reports 9,000 to 15,000 clones. As to this clone: Its specificity is unknown. The read ends 3 residues shy of where the CDR3 ends; the end is completed using the germline J gene.

The CDR3 consists of 18 residues. In germline, CDR1 is SSHAT, CDR2 FNYEAQ (reference sequence). Trimming pared 4 bases from V and 8 bases from J, leaving 27 bases between. HPV was found by MY09/MY11 PCR and dot-blot genotyping. Whole-study results and caveats: CIN3+ cases had significantly higher TCR richness than controls; evenness did not differ.

The sequenced material came from blood buffy coat. The clonotype comes from a woman aged 18-70 years with a cervical HPV16 infection that either progressed to CIN3+ or cleared (not recorded which). The chain carries TRBV7-7 and TRBJ1-3, with D perhaps matching TRBD1 (5 bases). The DNA read from the CDR3 is TGTGCCAGCAGCTCCCGGAGCCCCGGGGGGTATAGGCGGGACACC. Translation gives CASSSRSPGGYRRDT. The whole CDR3 sequence reads CASSSRSPGGYRRDTIYF.